This T cell receptor (beta chain) was observed in a study of identical twins. CDR3 size: 15 residues. J was trimmed by 5 bases and V by 2 bases; bases with no gene match: 5. The germline gives CDR1 ENHRY, CDR2 SYGVKD. With regard to this clonotype: Its specificity is not known.

Through template switching, a universal primer site was introduced, and the cDNA contained unique molecular identifiers. TCRdb re-derived calls from the 5' RACE reads in MiXCR, one entry per CDR3 protein. The top ten clones hold 0.4% to 0.6% of a sample with 500,000 to 550,000 distinct CDR3 sequences, about 22% of them seen once. Broader study findings: Insertion counts were lower in abundant cord blood beta clonotypes, a trend that memory repertoires did not show.

These data are also associated with another study on yellow fever vaccine responses in identical twins.

This receptor was identified in a woman between 18 and 29 years old in good health. This chain links TRBV10-3 with TRBJ2-5, with TRBD2 identical over 10 bases. Sequenced sample: CD4+ T cells sorted from blood. CDR3 nucleotide sequence: TGTGCCATCAGTGAGGTAGCGGGGGGTCAGGAGACCCAGTACTTC. Its protein product is CAISEVAGGQETQYF.